This TCR beta chain was profiled in a study of identical twins. Findings and caveats of the study: The conclusions drew on cross-sectional statistical analysis instead of tracking the same donors.

Trimming removed 3 bases from V and 6 bases from J, with 15 bases in between. Germline CDR1 reads MGHRA; CDR2 reads YSYEKL. This CDR3 is 15 amino acids long. This clonotype was picked up a small number of times. Its antigen is unknown. Unique molecular identifiers were present on the cDNA, and a universal primer site came from template switching. MiXCR, applied by TCRdb to the 5' RACE reads, yields one record per CDR3 protein. The sample has roughly 500,000 distinct CDR3 sequences, 20% to 25% seen once. These data also featured in a second study, about T cells expressing NK-cell markers. Per that study: Expanded clones of NKG2C+ T cells had an unclear HCMV specificity.

The sequencing sample was made of CD4+ T cells sorted from blood. The receptor was derived from a woman under 30 in good health. V is TRBV4-1 and J is TRBJ2-1; perhaps TRBD1 as D (5 bases). The CDR3 DNA reads TGCGCCAGCAGCCACAAGGACCCAGGGCGCAATGAGCAGTTCTTC. Amino acid sequence: CASSHKDPGRNEQFF.